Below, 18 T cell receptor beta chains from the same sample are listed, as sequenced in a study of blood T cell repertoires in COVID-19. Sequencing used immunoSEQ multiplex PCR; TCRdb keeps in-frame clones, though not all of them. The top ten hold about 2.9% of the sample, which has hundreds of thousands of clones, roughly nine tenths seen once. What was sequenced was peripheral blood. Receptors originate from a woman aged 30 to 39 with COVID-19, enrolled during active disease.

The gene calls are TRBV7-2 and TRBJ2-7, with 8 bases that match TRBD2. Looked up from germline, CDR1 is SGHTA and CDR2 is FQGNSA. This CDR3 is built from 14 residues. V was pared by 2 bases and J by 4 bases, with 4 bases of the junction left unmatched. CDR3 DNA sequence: TGTGCCAGCAGCTTAAACGGGAGGGGATACGAGCAGTACGTC. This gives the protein CASSLNGRGYEQYV.

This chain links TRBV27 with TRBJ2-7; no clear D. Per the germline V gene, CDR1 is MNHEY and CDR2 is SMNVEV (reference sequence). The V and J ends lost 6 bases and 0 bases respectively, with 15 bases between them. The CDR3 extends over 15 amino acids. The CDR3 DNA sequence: TGTGCCAGCAGACGAACTACATCAACCTCCTACGAGCAGTACTTC. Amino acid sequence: CASRRTTSTSYEQYF.

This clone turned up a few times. CDR3 bases: TGTGCCAGCAGCTTGTATTCCGCCGCCCCGGGGACTGAAGCTTTCTTT. This translates into CASSLYSAAPGTEAFF. The genes are TRBV5-5 and TRBJ1-1; the D is unclear. The germline V gene encodes CDR1 SGHKS and CDR2 YYEKEE (reference sequence). Deletions cut 1 base from V and 5 bases from J, with 18 bases between. The CDR3 spans 16 residues.

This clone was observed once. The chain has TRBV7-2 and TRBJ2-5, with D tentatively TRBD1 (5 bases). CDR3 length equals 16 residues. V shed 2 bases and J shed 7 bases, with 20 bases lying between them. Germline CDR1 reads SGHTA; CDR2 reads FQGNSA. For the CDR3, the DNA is TGTGCCAGCAGCTTACAGGGTCTAGGCGGCTCCAGGACCCAGTACTTC. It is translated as CASSLQGLGGSRTQYF.

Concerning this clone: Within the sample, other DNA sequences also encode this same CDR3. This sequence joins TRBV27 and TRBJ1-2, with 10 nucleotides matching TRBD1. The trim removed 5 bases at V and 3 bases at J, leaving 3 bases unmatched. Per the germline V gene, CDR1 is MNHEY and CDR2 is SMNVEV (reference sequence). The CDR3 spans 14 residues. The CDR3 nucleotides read TGTGCCAGCAGTAGACAGGGGGCGGACTATGGCTACACCTTC. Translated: CASSRQGADYGYTF.

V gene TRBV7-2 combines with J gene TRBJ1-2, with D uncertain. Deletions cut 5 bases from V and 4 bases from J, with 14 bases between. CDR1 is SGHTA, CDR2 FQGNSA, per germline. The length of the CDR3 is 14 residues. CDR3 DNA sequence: TGTGCCAGCAGCGAGAACGGCGGGTTCTATGGCTACACCTTC. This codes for CASSENGGFYGYTF.

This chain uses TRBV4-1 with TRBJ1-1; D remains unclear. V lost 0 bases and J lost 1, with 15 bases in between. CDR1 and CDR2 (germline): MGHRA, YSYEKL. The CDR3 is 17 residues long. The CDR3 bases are TGCGCCAGCAGCCAAGAAGGTGCCACTAAGAGGAACACTGAAGCTTTCTTT. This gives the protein CASSQEGATKRNTEAFF.

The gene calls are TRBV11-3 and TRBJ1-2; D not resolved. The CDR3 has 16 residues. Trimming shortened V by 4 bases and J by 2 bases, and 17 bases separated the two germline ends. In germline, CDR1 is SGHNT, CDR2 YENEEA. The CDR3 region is CASSSAPGQRNYGYTF. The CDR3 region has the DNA TGTGCCAGCAGCTCAGCCCCTGGGCAGAGAAACTATGGCTACACCTTC.

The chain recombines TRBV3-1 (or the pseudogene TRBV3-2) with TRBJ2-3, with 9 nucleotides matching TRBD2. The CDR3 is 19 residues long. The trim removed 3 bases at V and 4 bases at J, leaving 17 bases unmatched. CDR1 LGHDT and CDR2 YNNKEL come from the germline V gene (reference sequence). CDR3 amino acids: CASSQTARGVAGASDTQYF. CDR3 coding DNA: TGTGCCAGCAGCCAGACCGCGCGGGGGGTAGCGGGGGCGTCAGATACGCAGTATTTT.

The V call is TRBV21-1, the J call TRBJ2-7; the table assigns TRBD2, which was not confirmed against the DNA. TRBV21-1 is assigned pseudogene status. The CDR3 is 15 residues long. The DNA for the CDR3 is TGTGCCAGCAGTACCGCTAGCGGGAGTTCCTACGAGCAGTACGTC. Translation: CASSTASGSSYEQYV.

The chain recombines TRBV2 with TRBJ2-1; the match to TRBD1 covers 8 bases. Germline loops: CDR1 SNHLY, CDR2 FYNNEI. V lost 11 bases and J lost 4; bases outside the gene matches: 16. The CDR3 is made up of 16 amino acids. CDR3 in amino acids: CAQQEFPGQGYNEQFF. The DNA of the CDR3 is TGTGCCCAGCAAGAGTTCCCAGGACAGGGTTACAATGAGCAGTTCTTC. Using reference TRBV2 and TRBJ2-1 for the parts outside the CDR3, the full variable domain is EPEVTQTPSHQVTQMGQEVILRCVPISNHLYFYWYRQILGQKVEFLVSFYNNEISEKSEIFDDQFSVERPDGSNFTLKIRSTKLEDSAMYFCAQQEFPGQGYNEQFFGPGTRLTVL.

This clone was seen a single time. The CDR3 protein is CATSELTDTDTQYF. The CDR3 coding sequence is TGTGCCACCAGTGAGTTGACAGACACAGATACGCAGTATTTT. The chain is built from TRBV24-1 and TRBJ2-3, with D perhaps TRBD1 (5 bases). This CDR3 contains 14 residues. V was clipped by 4 bases and J by 2 bases, with 9 bases between them. Per the germline V gene, CDR1 is KGHDR and CDR2 is SFDVKD.

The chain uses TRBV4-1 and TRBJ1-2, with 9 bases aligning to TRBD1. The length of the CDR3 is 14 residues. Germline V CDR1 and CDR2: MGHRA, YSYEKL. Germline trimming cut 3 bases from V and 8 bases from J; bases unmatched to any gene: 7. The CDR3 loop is CASSHILDRGGYTF. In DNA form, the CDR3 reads TGCGCCAGCAGCCATATACTGGACAGGGGAGGCTACACCTTC.

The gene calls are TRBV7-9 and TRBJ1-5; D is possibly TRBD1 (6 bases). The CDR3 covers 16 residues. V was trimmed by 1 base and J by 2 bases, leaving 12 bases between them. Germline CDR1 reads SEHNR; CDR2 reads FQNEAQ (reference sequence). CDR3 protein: CASSLGSTGRNQPQHF. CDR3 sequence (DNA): TGTGCCAGCAGCTTAGGTTCTACAGGGCGCAATCAGCCCCAGCATTTT.

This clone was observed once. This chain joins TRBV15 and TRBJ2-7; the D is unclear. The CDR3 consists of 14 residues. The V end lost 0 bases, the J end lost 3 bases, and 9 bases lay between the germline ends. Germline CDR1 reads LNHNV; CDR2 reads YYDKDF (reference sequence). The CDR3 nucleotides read TGTGCCACCAGCAGAGATAATAATCGCTACGAGCAGTACTTC. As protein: CATSRDNNRYEQYF.

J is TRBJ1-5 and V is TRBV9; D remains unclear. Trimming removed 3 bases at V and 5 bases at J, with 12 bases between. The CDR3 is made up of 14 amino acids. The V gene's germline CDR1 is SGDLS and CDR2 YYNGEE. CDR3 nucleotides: TGTGCCAGCAGCGGAACTTTCAATGATCAGCCCCAGCATTTT. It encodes CASSGTFNDQPQHF.

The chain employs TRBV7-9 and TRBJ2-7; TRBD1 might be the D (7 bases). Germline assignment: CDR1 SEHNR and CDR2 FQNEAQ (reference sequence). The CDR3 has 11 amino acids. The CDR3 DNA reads TGTGCCAGCAGCTCACGCAGGGGGGCGGAAGTC. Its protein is CASSSRRGAEV.

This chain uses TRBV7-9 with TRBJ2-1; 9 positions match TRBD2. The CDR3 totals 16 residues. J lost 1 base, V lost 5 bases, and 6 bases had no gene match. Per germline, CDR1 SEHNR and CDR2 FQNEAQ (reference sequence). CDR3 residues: CASSPLSGRSYNEQFF. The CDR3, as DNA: TGTGCCAGCAGCCCCTTAAGCGGGAGGTCCTACAATGAGCAGTTCTTC.